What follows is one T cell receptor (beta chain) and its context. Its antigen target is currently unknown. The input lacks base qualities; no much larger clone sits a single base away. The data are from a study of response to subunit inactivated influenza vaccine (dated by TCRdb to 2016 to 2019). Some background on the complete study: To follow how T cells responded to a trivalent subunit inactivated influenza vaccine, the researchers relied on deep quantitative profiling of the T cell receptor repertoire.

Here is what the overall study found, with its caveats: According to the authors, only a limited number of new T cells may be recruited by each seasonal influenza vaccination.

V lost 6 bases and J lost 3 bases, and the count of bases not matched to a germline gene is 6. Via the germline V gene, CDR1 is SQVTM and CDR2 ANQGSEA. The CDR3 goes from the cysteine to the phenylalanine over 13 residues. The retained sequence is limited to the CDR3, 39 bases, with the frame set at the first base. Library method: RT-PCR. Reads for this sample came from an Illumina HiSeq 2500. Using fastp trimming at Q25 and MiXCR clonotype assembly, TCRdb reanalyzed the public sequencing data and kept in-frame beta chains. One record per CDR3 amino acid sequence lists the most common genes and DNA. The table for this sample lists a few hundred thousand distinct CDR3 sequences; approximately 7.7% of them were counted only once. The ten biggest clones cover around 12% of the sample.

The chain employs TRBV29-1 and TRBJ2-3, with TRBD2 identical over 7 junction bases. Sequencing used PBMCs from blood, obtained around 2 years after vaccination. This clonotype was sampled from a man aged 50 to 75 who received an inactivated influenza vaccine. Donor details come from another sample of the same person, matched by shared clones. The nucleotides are TGCAGCGTGGGGGGGGTTGGGACAGATACGCAGTATTTT. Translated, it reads CSVGGVGTDTQYF.